This TCR beta chain was identified during a study of blood T cell repertoires in COVID-19. Germline values: CDR1 KGHSH, CDR2 LQKENI. The ends lost 3 bases at V and 0 bases at J; junction bases unmatched: 14. CDR3 size: 19 residues. Data came from immunoSEQ multiplex PCR; TCRdb stores just in-frame clones and leaves some out. The data contain about 97,000 clones, 90% of them seen just once; the ten biggest clones take up 1.7%. The V and J genes are TRBV18 and TRBJ1-3, with 7 bases aligning to TRBD1. This receptor was obtained from a man aged 55 to 70 with acute or convalescent COVID-19. What was sequenced was peripheral blood. Here the CDR3 reads CASSPRDRSRIFSGNTIYF. In nucleotides, the CDR3 is TGTGCCAGCTCACCCCGGGACAGATCAAGGATCTTCTCTGGAAACACCATATATTTT.